This T cell receptor beta chain was recovered during a study of blood T cell dynamics during melanoma immunotherapy. TCRdb's table, derived via immunoSEQ multiplex PCR, lists solely in-frame clones and lacks some. Here the sample spans over 3,500 clones, about 88% being singletons. This clone showed up just once. The CDR3 is 16 residues long. This sample's time point: week 3, after first cycle of checkpoint inhibitor. The chain has TRBV21-1 and TRBJ1-6; the table's D call of TRBD1 was not tested on the DNA. TRBV21-1 represents a pseudogene. Sequencing used blood, obtained from a patient treated with checkpoint blockade. The TCR originated in a human donor with melanoma. The CDR3: CASSTGTGVRDSPLHF. CDR3 bases: TGTGCCAGCAGCACCGGGACAGGGGTAAGGGACTCACCCCTCCACTTT.